Below are 30 T cell receptor beta chains sequenced from a single sample in a study of T cell clonality in common variable immunodeficiency. TCRdb's copy holds only in-frame clones and misses some; the assay was immunoSEQ multiplex PCR. The repertoire has some 30,000 clones, none seen only once; the ten largest take around 4.6%. Source material: peripheral blood mononuclear cells. These receptors came from a person aged 18 to 70 in good health.

The table lists this clone with many counts. CDR3 DNA (partial): TGTGCCAGCAGCGCGACAGGTCGCACTGAA. It is translated as CASSATGRTE. The entire CDR3 protein reads CASSATGRTEAFF. This chain uses TRBV7-3 with TRBJ1-1; D is possibly TRBD1 (6 bases). The CDR3 end falls 3 residues outside the read, so it is completed with the germline J gene. V was cut by 5 bases and J by 4 bases, with 11 bases left in between. The CDR3 is 13 residues long. CDR1 SGHTA and CDR2 FQGTGA come from the germline V gene.

To note about this clone: The read stops 3 residues short of the end of the CDR3; the missing end is completed from the germline J gene. This chain links TRBV7-9 with TRBJ2-1, with 8 bases lining up with TRBD2. The V and J ends lost 5 bases and 8 bases, in that order; junction bases with no gene match: 8. This CDR3 comprises 14 residues. Germline CDR1 reads SEHNR; CDR2 reads FQNEAQ (reference sequence). CDR3 bases read: TGTGCCAGCAGCGCTAGACTAGCGATCGATGAG. Translated, it gives CASSARLAIDE. The CDR3 in its entirety is CASSARLAIDEQFF.

Notes on this clone: The CDR3 end falls 3 residues outside the read, so it is completed with the germline J gene. This rearrangement joins TRBV2 to TRBJ2-2; 9 bases agree with TRBD1. Germline V lookup: CDR1 SNHLY, CDR2 FYNNEI. The CDR3 is made up of 14 amino acids. The V segment lost 10 bases and the J segment 4 bases; nucleotides outside the gene matches: 7. CDR3 bases read: TGTGCCACCAACAGGGGGCGCAGCACCGGGGAG. Its translation is CATNRGRSTGE. From start to end, the CDR3 is CATNRGRSTGELFF.

This clone is judged medium-sized (0.01 to 0.1%). The CDR3 is cut off 3 residues early in the read; its end comes from the germline J gene. This chain connects TRBV19 to TRBJ2-1; 9 positions agree with TRBD2. Germline V CDR1 and CDR2: LNHDA, SQIVND (reference sequence). J lost 9 bases, V lost 5 bases, and 8 bases had no gene match. This CDR3 contains 14 residues. The CDR3 region is CASSRTSAEGEQFF. The sequenced part of the CDR3 DNA is TGTGCCAGTAGTCGGACTAGCGCCGAAGGTGAG.

Ten or more counts support this clone. Sequencing ends 3 residues short of the CDR3 end; the germline J gene provides the rest. This chain connects TRBV19 to TRBJ2-7, with 9 bases lining up with TRBD1. This CDR3 region has 18 residues. CDR1 and CDR2 (germline): LNHDA, SQIVND (reference sequence). V gave up 0 bases and J gave up 4 bases; unmatched junction bases: 13. CDR3 DNA (partial): TGTGCCAGTAGTATAGATCGCTCGGGACAGGGCTACGCTTACGAG. Amino acids: CASSIDRSGQGYAYE. The full-length CDR3 reads as CASSIDRSGQGYAYEQYF.

This clone was detected ten times or more. From the germline J gene comes the end of the CDR3, since the read stops 3 residues before it. The chain carries TRBV5-1 and TRBJ2-3; the D gene is possibly TRBD1 (6 bases). Germline assignment: CDR1 SGHRS and CDR2 YFSETQ. CDR3 length equals 14 residues. V was cut by 8 bases and J by 0 bases, with 13 bases left in between. The sequenced part of the CDR3 DNA is TGCGCCAGTAACCAGGGGTCTAGCACAGATACG. It yields the protein CASNQGSSTDT. The whole CDR3 sequence reads CASNQGSSTDTQYF.

This clone has more than one count but fewer than ten. The read gets to within 3 residues of the CDR3 end, and the germline J gene fills in the rest. The chain couples TRBV19 to TRBJ2-5, with D maybe TRBD2 (5 bases). CDR1 LNHDA and CDR2 SQIVND come from the germline V gene (reference sequence). The CDR3 is made up of 17 amino acids. V was trimmed by 2 bases and J by 5 bases, leaving 21 bases between them. The CDR3 loop is CASSIYTGPEPGETQYF. Partial CDR3 DNA: TGTGCCAGTAGTATATATACGGGCCCGGAGCCGGGGGAGACC.

The table lists this clone with many counts. The read comes to an end 3 residues before the CDR3 does, leaving the germline J gene to fill in the end. V and J are TRBV7-2 and TRBJ1-1; perhaps TRBD1 as D (5 bases). The CDR3 is 13 amino acids. Trimming cost V 1 base and J 7 bases, with 10 bases left between them. Germline-derived CDR1 and CDR2 are SGHTA and FQGNSA. The sequenced CDR3 bases are TGTGCCAGCAGCTTAGAAAGGGGCAGTGAA. Translating gives CASSLERGSE. The complete CDR3 reads CASSLERGSEAFF.

There are many counts of this clone. Sequencing ends 3 residues short of the CDR3 end; the germline J gene provides the rest. This chain uses TRBV14 with TRBJ1-6; unclear D gene. The germline V gene has CDR1 SGHDN and CDR2 FVKESK. The CDR3 spans 14 residues. Incomplete CDR3 DNA: TGTGCCAGCAGCCCACTAGGGCCTCCCGAGGCC. Protein: CASSPLGPPEA. The complete CDR3 reads CASSPLGPPEALHF.

Comment on this clone: The read halts 3 residues ahead of the CDR3 end, with the missing end drawn from the germline J gene. This rearrangement joins TRBV19 to TRBJ2-2; D remains ambiguous. Germline V CDR1 and CDR2: LNHDA, SQIVND (reference sequence). V was pared by 4 bases and J by 4 bases, with 10 bases between. This CDR3 region has 14 residues. The CDR3 DNA, read in part, is TGTGCCAGTAGTACTAGTGCCGCCACCGGGGAG. It codes for CASSTSAATGE. The whole CDR3 reads CASSTSAATGELFF.

Points on this clone: With the read ending 3 residues before the CDR3 end, the germline J gene is used to fill in that end. The rearrangement joins TRBV19 to TRBJ1-2; 7 positions match TRBD1. The length of the CDR3 is 16 residues. CDR1 is LNHDA and CDR2 is SQIVND in the germline V gene (reference sequence). The CDR3: CASSTNRQGLNQPYTF. The covered CDR3 bases are TGTGCCAGTAGTACAAATCGACAGGGATTAAACCAGCCC.

At least ten counts were recorded for this clone. The CDR3 end falls 3 residues outside the read, so it is completed with the germline J gene. This chain joins TRBV7-9 and TRBJ2-5, with D possibly matching TRBD2 (6 bases). Per the germline V gene, CDR1 is SEHNR and CDR2 is FQNEAQ (reference sequence). The CDR3 is 15 residues long. V lost 5 bases and J lost 5, with 18 bases in between. This chain's CDR3 is CASSAPLGGMETQYF. Partial CDR3 DNA: TGTGCCAGCAGCGCCCCACTGGGCGGGATGGAGACC.

In its sample, this clone was seen many times. The missing CDR3 end, 3 residues past where the read stops, is filled in from the germline J gene. The chain uses TRBV12-3 or TRBV12-4 and TRBJ2-7; D is perhaps TRBD2 (5 bases). The V and J ends lost 3 bases and 0 bases respectively, with 9 bases between them. CDR3 size: 14 residues. CDR3 residues: CASSLGGSSYEQYF. The CDR3 DNA, read in part, is TGTGCCAGCAGTTTGGGCGGGTCCTCCTACGAG.

Ten or more counts support this clone. The read ends 3 residues shy of where the CDR3 ends; the end is completed using the germline J gene. The chain links TRBV7-8 to TRBJ2-4, with unresolved D. This CDR3 is 17 amino acids long. Germline V gives CDR1 SGHVS, CDR2 FQNEAQ. Trimming cost V 5 bases and J 0 bases, with 17 bases left between them. CDR3 amino acids: CASSPLRVALAKNIQYF. CDR3 DNA (partial): TGTGCCAGCAGCCCCCTTCGGGTCGCACTAGCCAAAAACATT.

Many counts were recorded for this clone. The sequence runs out 3 residues before the end of the CDR3; the remainder is reconstructed from the germline J gene. The chain recombines TRBV29-1 with TRBJ1-4; TRBD1 agrees at 9 bases. The CDR3 is made up of 14 amino acids. Germline V lookup: CDR1 SQVTM, CDR2 ANQGSEA. J was trimmed by 5 bases and V by 6 bases; bases with no gene match: 7. CDR3 in amino acids: CSVGDRARNEKLFF. The covered CDR3 bases are TGCAGCGTCGGGGACAGGGCCCGGAATGAAAAA.

This clone was counted between two and nine times. The read terminates 3 residues before the CDR3 end, so the remaining end is supplied by the germline J gene. This chain joins TRBV19 and TRBJ2-5; tentative D call: TRBD1 (6 bases). CDR1 and CDR2 from the germline V gene are LNHDA and SQIVND (reference sequence). The CDR3 spans 12 residues. The germline V and J ends were trimmed by 7 bases and 5 bases, with 11 bases remaining between them. The sequenced CDR3 bases are TGTGCCAGTAAAGGGGGACGGGAGACC. Protein: CASKGGRET. From start to end, the CDR3 is CASKGGRETQYF. Full variable domain (outside the CDR3, taken from reference TRBV19 and TRBJ2-5): DGGITQSPKYLFRKEGQNVTLSCEQNLNHDAMYWYRQDPGQGLRLIYYSQIVNDFQKGDIAEGYSVSREKKESFPLTVTSAQKNPTAFYLCASKGGRETQYFGPGTRLLVL.

This clone was recorded many times. The DNA ends 3 residues before the CDR3 does, and the rest of the CDR3 is filled in from the germline J gene. This sequence joins TRBV19 and TRBJ2-3; the match to TRBD1 covers 9 bases. Looked up from germline, CDR1 is LNHDA and CDR2 is SQIVND (reference sequence). J was trimmed by 2 bases and V by 6 bases; bases with no gene match: 6. The CDR3 sequence is 15 residues long. This chain's CDR3 is CASSRTGDHTDTQYF. The sequenced part of the CDR3 DNA is TGTGCCAGTAGCCGGACAGGGGACCACACAGATACG. Looking up the rest from reference TRBV19 and TRBJ2-3 gives the full variable domain: DGGITQSPKYLFRKEGQNVTLSCEQNLNHDAMYWYRQDPGQGLRLIYYSQIVNDFQKGDIAEGYSVSREKKESFPLTVTSAQKNPTAFYLCASSRTGDHTDTQYFGPGTRLTVL.

Regarding this clone: Coverage ceases 3 residues before the CDR3 finishes, and the germline J gene fills in the end. This chain joins TRBV7-2 and TRBJ1-1; TRBD1 matches at 7 bases. Germline CDR1 and CDR2: SGHTA and FQGNSA. The CDR3 consists of 15 residues. The trim removed 5 bases at V and 2 bases at J, leaving 8 bases unmatched. The CDR3 bases that were read are TGTGCCAGCAGCCAGACAGGGACGGGCAACACTGAA. As protein: CASSQTGTGNTE. The full CDR3 is CASSQTGTGNTEAFF. Looking up the rest from reference TRBV7-2 and TRBJ1-1 gives the full variable domain: GAGVSQSPSNKVTEKGKDVELRCDPISGHTALYWYRQSLGQGLEFLIYFQGNSAPDKSGLPSDRFSAERTGGSVSTLTIQRTQQEDSAVYLCASSQTGTGNTEAFFGQGTRLTVV.

This clone appeared many times. The junction differs from germline at one of its ends, possibly a read error. The read terminates 3 residues before the CDR3 end, so the remaining end is supplied by the germline J gene. The chain couples TRBV7-9 to TRBJ1-3; no clear D. Germline-derived CDR1 and CDR2 are SEHNR and FQNEAQ (reference sequence). The length of the CDR3 is 13 residues. The CDR3 reads CATSSRSGNTIYF. The sequenced CDR3 bases are TGTGCCACCAGCTCCCGCTCTGGAAACACC.

A note on this clone: The read ends 3 residues shy of where the CDR3 ends; the end is completed using the germline J gene. V and J are TRBV19 and TRBJ1-6, with D maybe TRBD1 (5 bases). CDR1 LNHDA and CDR2 SQIVND come from the germline V gene (reference sequence). This CDR3 comprises 13 residues. V lost 7 bases to trimming and J lost 7 bases, with 11 bases between them. The CDR3 is CASTWQGNSPLHF. The part of the CDR3 DNA that was read is TGTGCCAGTACCTGGCAGGGAAATTCACCC.

The table lists this clone with many counts. The read falls 3 residues short of the CDR3 end, and the missing part is taken from the germline J gene. This chain links TRBV5-1 with TRBJ2-3, with 13 bases that match TRBD2. Germline V gene data show CDR1 as SGHRS and CDR2 as YFSETQ. Losses at the gene ends were 4 bases for V and 3 bases for J; bases not matched to a gene: 8. This CDR3 region has 17 residues. The CDR3 loop reads CASSTLLAGGLTDTQYF. The sequenced CDR3 bases are TGCGCCAGCAGCACATTACTAGCGGGAGGGCTAACAGATACG.

This clone was seen at least ten times. The CDR3 end lies 3 residues beyond the end of the read and is filled in from the germline J gene. This sequence joins TRBV7-8 and TRBJ1-5; D unresolved. V shed 5 bases and J shed 5 bases, with 13 bases lying between them. Germline V gene sequence: CDR1 SGHVS, CDR2 FQNEAQ. The CDR3 has 14 amino acids. The sequenced CDR3 bases are TGTGCCAGCAGCCCTAGAGCTCCACATCAGCCC. Translated: CASSPRAPHQP. The whole CDR3 sequence reads CASSPRAPHQPQHF.

Note on this clone: The CDR3 end falls 3 residues outside the read, so it is completed with the germline J gene. The same CDR3 is also encoded by other DNA sequences in this sample. The chain recombines TRBV18 with TRBJ2-7, with 8 bases lining up with TRBD1. In germline, CDR1 is KGHSH, CDR2 LQKENI. V trimming: 6 bases; J trimming: 6 bases; junction bases outside the gene matches: 10. This CDR3 spans 14 amino acids. The covered CDR3 bases are TGTGCCAGCTCGGAACAAGGACAGGGCAGCGAG. Amino acids: CASSEQGQGSE. The entire CDR3 reads CASSEQGQGSEQYF.

Partial CDR3 DNA: TGTGCCAGCAGCTACCCCGCTAGACCTTACGAG. Protein: CASSYPARPYE. The CDR3 in its entirety is CASSYPARPYEQYF. V is TRBV5-4 and J is TRBJ2-7, with D uncertain. The CDR3 end falls 3 residues outside the read, so it is completed with the germline J gene. There are 14 residues in the CDR3. Trimming took off 3 bases at V and 4 bases at J, with 14 bases between the two ends. CDR1 is SGHNT and CDR2 is YYREEE in the germline V gene (reference sequence).

This clone has only a few counts. Read coverage stops 3 residues before the CDR3 terminus; the germline J gene supplies the remainder. This chain joins TRBV5-1 and TRBJ2-3; 9 bases map to TRBD2. This CDR3 is built from 19 residues. Per germline, CDR1 SGHRS and CDR2 YFSETQ. The junction had 13 bases not matched to a gene; V was cut back by 0 bases and J by 2 bases. CDR3 in amino acids: CASSLDQREDHISTDTQYF. Incomplete CDR3 DNA: TGCGCCAGCAGCTTGGATCAGCGGGAGGATCATATTTCCACAGATACG.

This clone was counted ten times or more. The CDR3 extends 3 residues past the end of the read, so its final part is completed from the germline J gene. V is TRBV5-1 and J is TRBJ2-3, with TRBD2 matching 11 bases. The V gene end was trimmed by 4 bases and the J gene end by 1 base; junction bases not matched to a gene: 8. This CDR3 comprises 17 residues. The germline V gene encodes CDR1 SGHRS and CDR2 YFSETQ. CDR3 DNA (partial): TGCGCCAGCAGCGCCCTAGCGGGAGGTGGAGGCACAGATACG. Protein sequence: CASSALAGGGGTDT. The complete CDR3 sequence is CASSALAGGGGTDTQYF.

This clone was seen a few times. The CDR3 end is not reached by the read, which stops 3 residues before it; the germline J gene fills it in. The J gene is TRBJ1-2, the V gene TRBV30; maybe TRBD1 (5 bases). CDR3 size: 12 residues. Germline CDR1 reads GTSNPN; CDR2 reads SVGIG (reference sequence). The CDR3 reads CATEQGVYDYTF. The CDR3 DNA, read in part, is TGTGCCACTGAGCAGGGTGTCTACGAC.

This clone showed up many times. The CDR3 end is not reached by the read, which stops 3 residues before it; the germline J gene fills it in. This chain links TRBV7-2 with TRBJ2-3, with a possible D match to TRBD2 (5 bases). With 1 base removed from V and 4 bases from J, the gap between germline ends came to 9 bases. Germline lookup yields CDR1 SGHTA and CDR2 FQGNSA. There are 14 residues in the CDR3. The CDR3 sequence: CASSLGTPPDTQYF. The part of the CDR3 DNA that was read is TGTGCCAGCAGCTTAGGGACTCCCCCAGATACG. The full variable domain, rest sourced from reference TRBV7-2 and TRBJ2-3, is GAGVSQSPSNKVTEKGKDVELRCDPISGHTALYWYRQSLGQGLEFLIYFQGNSAPDKSGLPSDRFSAERTGGSVSTLTIQRTQQEDSAVYLCASSLGTPPDTQYFGPGTRLTVL.

Many counts were recorded for this clone. The missing CDR3 end, 3 residues past where the read stops, is filled in from the germline J gene. This chain uses TRBV5-6 with TRBJ1-1; D unclear. Germline loops: CDR1 SGHDT, CDR2 YYEEEE. This CDR3 has 12 amino acids. Trimming removed 0 bases from V and 7 bases from J, with 7 bases in between. The CDR3 here is CASSLEPREAFF. The DNA read from the CDR3 is TGTGCCAGCAGCTTGGAGCCCCGTGAA.

This clone was counted at least ten times. The CDR3 extends 3 residues past the end of the read, so its final part is completed from the germline J gene. The V gene is TRBV2, the J gene TRBJ2-6; tentatively, D is TRBD1 or TRBD2 (5 bases each). CDR1 and CDR2 from the germline V gene are SNHLY and FYNNEI. V lost 8 bases and J 1 base, leaving 9 bases between the germline ends. The CDR3 is made up of 14 amino acids. CDR3 sequence: CASREGSGANVLTF. CDR3 DNA, as far as it was read: TGTGCCAGCCGCGAGGGGTCTGGGGCCAACGTC.